One and the same sample provided the 27 T cell receptor beta chains below, sequenced in a study of spatial heterogeneity in lung cancer (dated by TCRdb to between 2017 and 2020). The library came from 5' RACE. For sequencing, a NextSeq 500 was employed. The public reads were reprocessed in TCRdb via fastp at Q25 and MiXCR, keeping in-frame beta chains. When rows share a CDR3 protein, they turn into one entry using the most common DNA and genes. In all, the sample holds approximately 70,000 distinct CDR3 sequences, and around 8.9% of those were seen once. Roughly 1.9% of the sample rests with the top ten. Sample time point, as interpreted from the label and publication: blood at routine non-recurrence follow-up after resection. Sample: PBMCs, taken at follow-up. These receptors were taken from a female donor with early-stage non-small cell lung cancer.

This clonotype has just a few counts. This rearrangement joins TRBV5-4 to TRBJ2-1; D unresolved. The germline V gene has CDR1 SGHNT and CDR2 YYREEE (reference sequence). Between the trimmed V and J ends, which lost 2 bases and 8 bases, there was a span of 5 bases. The length of the CDR3 is 11 residues. The CDR3 loop is CASSFNYEQFF. CDR3 nucleotide sequence: TGTGCCAGCAGCTTTAACTATGAGCAGTTCTTC.

A few counts support this clonotype. The chain joins TRBV19 to TRBJ2-3, with D maybe TRBD1 (6 bases). Trimming took off 6 bases at V and 3 bases at J, with 22 bases between the two ends. Germline-derived CDR1 and CDR2 are LNHDA and SQIVND (reference sequence). CDR3 size: 17 residues. The CDR3 DNA reads TGTGCCAGTAGCCGTCCACCGGACAGAGCCGGTACAGATACGCAGTATTTT. Amino acid sequence: CASSRPPDRAGTDTQYF.

In this sample, this clonotype turned up many times. The V and J genes are TRBV29-1 and TRBJ2-1; 7 nucleotides line up with TRBD2. In germline, CDR1 is SQVTM, CDR2 ANQGSEA. This CDR3 comprises 14 residues. Losses at the gene ends were 0 bases for V and 5 bases for J; bases not matched to a gene: 4. In nucleotides, the CDR3 is TGCAGCGTTGAAGAACCTAGCGGCCACAATGAGCAGTTCTTC. As protein: CSVEEPSGHNEQFF.

The chain is built from TRBV20-1 and TRBJ2-1; D call uncertain. Germline V lookup: CDR1 DFQATT, CDR2 SNEGSKA (reference sequence). The CDR3 contains 15 residues. V lost 0 bases, J lost 3 bases, and 12 bases lay in between. This CDR3 is CSARDPARGYNEQFF. The DNA for the CDR3 is TGCAGTGCTAGAGATCCGGCCAGAGGCTACAATGAGCAGTTCTTC.

This clonotype was counted at least ten times. This chain uses TRBV5-5 with TRBJ2-2; 7 bases match TRBD1. The CDR3 contains 14 residues. J was trimmed by 7 bases and V by 3 bases; bases with no gene match: 6. Germline CDR1 SGHKS, CDR2 YYEKEE (reference sequence). CDR3 in amino acids: CASSWGQLFGELFF. CDR3 bases: TGTGCCAGCAGCTGGGGACAGCTTTTCGGGGAGCTGTTTTTT.

The chain links TRBV4-1 to TRBJ2-2, with no clear D. The V gene's germline CDR1 is MGHRA and CDR2 YSYEKL. The CDR3 consists of 19 residues. V was shortened by 0 bases and J by 0 bases, with 17 bases between the two germline ends. CDR3 sequence (DNA): TGCGCCAGCAGCCAAGAGGCCCGGCCGCACGGTACGAACACCGGGGAGCTGTTTTTT. It specifies CASSQEARPHGTNTGELFF.

This clonotype showed up many times. V gene TRBV7-2 combines with J gene TRBJ2-1, with 7 bases aligning to TRBD2. V lost 5 bases to trimming and J lost 9 bases; unmatched junction nucleotides: 16. This CDR3 is 16 amino acids long. The germline V gene encodes CDR1 SGHTA and CDR2 FQGNSA. The CDR3, as DNA: TGTGCCAGCAGCACCTTCGACGCGGGAGTATTTATTGAGCAGTTCTTC. Translation gives CASSTFDAGVFIEQFF.

There are many counts of this clonotype. The chain employs TRBV19 and TRBJ2-1, with 7 bases lining up with TRBD2. Germline V CDR1 and CDR2: LNHDA, SQIVND (reference sequence). The CDR3 contains 15 residues. Losses at the gene ends were 11 bases for V and 3 bases for J; bases not matched to a gene: 13. This CDR3 reads CASQGGAGLYNEQFF. CDR3 coding DNA: TGTGCCTCCCAAGGAGGAGCGGGACTCTACAATGAGCAGTTCTTC.

At least ten counts were recorded for this clonotype. The V call is TRBV11-2, the J call TRBJ2-1, with TRBD1 as a possible D gene (6 bases). V was shortened by 0 bases and J by 2 bases, with 11 bases between the two germline ends. Germline CDR1 is SGHAT and CDR2 is FQNNGV. The CDR3 extends over 16 amino acids. CDR3 DNA sequence: TGTGCCAGCAGCTTAGATCGGACAGCTACCTACAATGAGCAGTTCTTC. Protein: CASSLDRTATYNEQFF.

The chain uses TRBV5-1 and TRBJ2-7, with 7 nucleotides matching TRBD2. J was trimmed by 2 bases and V by 4 bases; bases with no gene match: 12. CDR3 length equals 16 residues. The germline gives CDR1 SGHRS, CDR2 YFSETQ. Here the CDR3 reads CASSPHLASGAYEQYF. CDR3 sequence (DNA): TGCGCCAGCAGCCCTCACTTGGCTAGCGGTGCCTACGAGCAGTACTTC.

Regarding this clonotype: A much larger clone lies a single base off, so this may be a read error. The chain employs TRBV27 and TRBJ2-7, with TRBD2 matching over 9 bases. The CDR3 sequence is 15 residues long. Germline CDR1 is MNHEY and CDR2 is SMNVEV (reference sequence). The J segment lost 8 bases and the V segment lost 8 bases, leaving 16 bases of the junction unmatched. CDR3: CASSTGGGRAWKQYF. The CDR3 DNA reads as TGTGCCAGCTCGACTGGAGGCGGGAGGGCCTGGAAGCAGTACTTC.

This clonotype was observed at least ten times. The chain uses TRBV20-1 and TRBJ2-4; tentative D call: TRBD1 (5 bases). This CDR3 region has 14 residues. V shed 0 bases and J shed 6 bases, with 12 bases lying between them. Germline assignment: CDR1 DFQATT and CDR2 SNEGSKA (reference sequence). CDR3 coding DNA: TGCAGTGCTAGAGACTATCAAGGGGTAAACATTCAGTACTTC. As protein: CSARDYQGVNIQYF.

This clonotype was detected ten times or more. This chain links TRBV24-1 with TRBJ2-1; D gene unclear. Per the germline V gene, CDR1 is KGHDR and CDR2 is SFDVKD. The CDR3 runs to 14 residues. With 10 bases removed from V and 5 bases from J, the gap between germline ends came to 17 bases. CDR3 nucleotide sequence: TGTGCCACTCGATCAGGCCAGCATAACAATGAGCAGTTCTTC. Residues: CATRSGQHNNEQFF.

This clonotype was picked up many times. The rearrangement links TRBV3-1 to TRBJ2-1, with 9 bases that match TRBD2. The CDR3 spans 15 residues. CDR1 is LGHDT and CDR2 is YNNKEL in the germline V gene (reference sequence). Trimming took 2 bases from V and 10 from J; bases not matched to a gene: 9. The CDR3, as DNA: TGTGCCAGCAGCCAATCCGGCGGGAGGGCATCCGAGCAGTTCTTC. Translating it yields CASSQSGGRASEQFF.

At least ten counts were recorded for this clonotype. This chain connects TRBV6-1 to TRBJ2-3; 9 nucleotides line up with TRBD2. Trimming removed 7 bases from V and 5 bases from J; junction bases left unmatched: 10. Germline CDR1 reads MNHNS; CDR2 reads SASEGT. The CDR3 is 15 residues long. The CDR3 spells CASITSGRIKDTQYF. DNA of the CDR3: TGTGCCAGCATTACCAGCGGGAGGATCAAAGATACGCAGTATTTT.

This clonotype has more than one count but fewer than ten. The chain has TRBV20-1 and TRBJ2-7; 8 nucleotides line up with TRBD1. V lost 2 bases and J lost 2; bases outside the gene matches: 2. Germline V CDR1 and CDR2: DFQATT, SNEGSKA (reference sequence). This CDR3 contains 13 residues. The CDR3 sequence: CSARQGAPYEQYF. The CDR3, as DNA: TGCAGTGCTAGACAGGGGGCCCCCTACGAGCAGTACTTC.

The chain is built from TRBV3-1 and TRBJ2-7; 7 bases are a match to TRBD1. Per germline, CDR1 LGHDT and CDR2 YNNKEL (reference sequence). Trimming cost V 1 base and J 6 bases; bases outside gene matches: 6. The CDR3 covers 14 residues. The CDR3 is CASSQAGRGTEQYF. In nucleotides, the CDR3 is TGTGCCAGCAGCCAAGCGGGCAGGGGGACCGAGCAGTACTTC.

This clonotype showed up just a few times. This rearrangement joins TRBV10-3 to TRBJ1-2; a possible D gene is TRBD1 (5 bases). The CDR3 has 11 residues. With 7 bases removed from V and 5 bases from J, the gap between germline ends came to 8 bases. Germline CDR1 is ENHRY and CDR2 is SYGVKD. CDR3 in DNA: TGTGCCATCAAACAGGAATATGGCTACACCTTC. It yields the protein CAIKQEYGYTF.

CDR3 nucleotide sequence: TGTGCCAGCAGGGGCGCCAACACCGGGGAGCTGTTTTTT. Encoded protein: CASRGANTGELFF. V and J are TRBV7-2 and TRBJ2-2; D unresolved. Trimming cost V 6 bases and J 2 bases, with 7 bases left between them. CDR1 is SGHTA, CDR2 FQGNSA, per germline. CDR3 length: 13 amino acids. The variable domain in full, completed from reference TRBV7-2 and TRBJ2-2, reads GAGVSQSPSNKVTEKGKDVELRCDPISGHTALYWYRQSLGQGLEFLIYFQGNSAPDKSGLPSDRFSAERTGGSVSTLTIQRTQQEDSAVYLCASRGANTGELFFGEGSRLTVL.

There are many counts of this clonotype. The chain uses TRBV7-3 and TRBJ1-3, with 8 bases identical to TRBD1. The CDR3 consists of 15 residues. CDR1 SGHTA and CDR2 FQGTGA come from the germline V gene. V gave up 4 bases and J gave up 6 bases; unmatched junction bases: 8. The CDR3 loop is CASSSTGTGENTIYF. CDR3 in DNA: TGTGCCAGCAGCTCCACCGGGACAGGAGAAAACACCATATATTTT.

The rearrangement uses TRBV7-3 and TRBJ2-1; perhaps TRBD1 as D (6 bases). Germline CDR1 reads SGHTA; CDR2 reads FQGTGA. The CDR3 consists of 14 residues. The V and J ends lost 5 bases and 9 bases respectively, with 17 bases between them. The CDR3 DNA reads as TGTGCCAGCAGCGCCAAAAGACAGGTCGGTGAGCAGTTCTTC. Translated: CASSAKRQVGEQFF. Drawing the rest from reference TRBV7-3 and TRBJ2-1, the complete variable domain is GAGVSQTPSNKVTEKGKYVELRCDPISGHTALYWYRQSLGQGPEFLIYFQGTGAADDSGLPNDRFFAVRPEGSVSTLKIQRTERGDSAVYLCASSAKRQVGEQFFGPGTRLTVL.

V is TRBV19 and J is TRBJ2-4; 7 nucleotides agree with TRBD1. This CDR3 has 13 residues. CDR1 and CDR2 (germline): LNHDA, SQIVND (reference sequence). V was pared by 3 bases and J by 6 bases, with 2 bases of the junction left unmatched. The CDR3 region has the DNA TGTGCCAGTAGTATTGGGGACAGAAACATTCAGTACTTC. Protein: CASSIGDRNIQYF.

This clonotype has a handful of counts. The V call is TRBV20-1, the J call TRBJ2-1, with 8 bases lining up with TRBD1. V gave up 3 bases and J gave up 0 bases; unmatched junction bases: 4. The CDR3 spans 15 residues. Looked up from germline, CDR1 is DFQATT and CDR2 is SNEGSKA (reference sequence). This CDR3 reads CSARDRVRSYNEQFF. The CDR3, as DNA: TGCAGTGCTAGGGACAGGGTACGCTCCTACAATGAGCAGTTCTTC.

Details on this clonotype: This could be a read error, since a much larger clone is one nucleotide away. V usage is TRBV29-1 and J usage is TRBJ2-1; D not certain. The CDR3 totals 11 residues. The germline V and J ends were trimmed by 8 bases and 8 bases, with 13 bases remaining between them. CDR1 SQVTM and CDR2 ANQGSEA come from the germline V gene. In DNA form, the CDR3 reads TGCAGCATTCTAGAGGACCATGAGCAGTTCTTC. This sequence encodes CSILEDHEQFF.

This clonotype came up many times. V gene TRBV9 combines with J gene TRBJ2-7; TRBD1 matches at 7 bases. CDR3 length: 15 residues. After removal of 4 bases from V and 3 bases from J, the junction contained 10 bases not matched to a gene. CDR1 SGDLS and CDR2 YYNGEE come from the germline V gene. CDR3 DNA sequence: TGTGCCAGCAGCAAAGAAGGGGACAGACGCTACGAGCAGTACTTC. Translated, it gives CASSKEGDRRYEQYF. Full variable domain (missing parts from reference TRBV9 and TRBJ2-7): DSGVTQTPKHLITATGQRVTLRCSPRSGDLSVYWYQQSLDQGLQFLIQYYNGEERAKGNILERFSAQQFPDLHSELNLSSLELGDSALYFCASSKEGDRRYEQYFGPGTRLTVT.

This clonotype came up many times. This chain connects TRBV7-9 to TRBJ1-1; D remains ambiguous. The CDR3 is made up of 14 amino acids. Germline V CDR1 and CDR2: SEHNR, FQNEAQ (reference sequence). Trimming pared 5 bases from V and 1 base from J, leaving 11 bases between. The CDR3 sequence: CASSPREENTEAFF. CDR3 DNA: TGTGCCAGCAGCCCCCGGGAGGAGAACACTGAAGCTTTCTTT. The complete variable domain, with remaining parts taken from reference TRBV7-9 and TRBJ1-1, reads DTGVSQNPRHKITKRGQNVTFRCDPISEHNRLYWYRQTLGQGPEFLTYFQNEAQLEKSRLLSDRFSAERPKGSFSTLEIQRTEQGDSAMYLCASSPREENTEAFFGQGTRLTVV.

This clonotype was counted many times. The V and J genes are TRBV10-3 and TRBJ1-2; D unresolved. The germline V gene has CDR1 ENHRY and CDR2 SYGVKD. The germline V and J ends were trimmed by 6 bases and 7 bases, with 21 bases remaining between them. This CDR3 contains 15 residues. The CDR3 region has the DNA TGTGCCATCAGGAGCACTCGCAGTACGGACCCTGGCTACACCTTC. Residues: CAIRSTRSTDPGYTF.